The present entry profiles one TCR beta chain with its context. The sample comes from a study of CD8+ T cells in alopecia areata. The treatment was: oral pan-JAK inhibitor, 5-10 mg twice daily. cDNA serving as the sequencing template came from extracted, reverse transcribed RNA. Method: immunoSEQ multiplex PCR; TCRdb's copy keeps in-frame clones and lacks some. The sample has 75,000 to 100,000 clones, about three quarters seen once; the top ten hold roughly 17%. The CDR3 extends over 12 amino acids. Looked up from germline, CDR1 is WNHNN and CDR2 is SYGVQD (reference sequence). The V gene lost 8 bases and the J gene lost 0 bases, with 6 bases spanning the gap.

The V gene is TRBV10-1, the J gene TRBJ2-3; D remains unclear. This receptor was obtained from a human donor with alopecia areata. The sequencing here drew on CD8+ T cells sorted from blood, taken at week 44, from a patient treated with tofacitinib. In nucleotides, the CDR3 is TGCGCCAGCGGAATTAGCACAGATACGCAGTATTTT. This gives the protein CASGISTDTQYF.